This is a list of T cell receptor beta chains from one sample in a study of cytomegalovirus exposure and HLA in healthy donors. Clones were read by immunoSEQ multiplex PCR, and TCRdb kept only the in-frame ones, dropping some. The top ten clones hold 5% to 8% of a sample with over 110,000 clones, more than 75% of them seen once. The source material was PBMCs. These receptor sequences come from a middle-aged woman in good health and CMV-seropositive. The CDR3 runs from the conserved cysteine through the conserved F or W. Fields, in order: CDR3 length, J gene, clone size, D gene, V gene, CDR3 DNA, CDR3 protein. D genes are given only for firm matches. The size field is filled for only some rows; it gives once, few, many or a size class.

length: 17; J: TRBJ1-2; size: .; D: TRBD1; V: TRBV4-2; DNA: TGTGCCAGCAGCCCCTCGGGACAGGACCATCGTAACTATGGCTACACCTTC; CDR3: CASSPSGQDHRNYGYTF
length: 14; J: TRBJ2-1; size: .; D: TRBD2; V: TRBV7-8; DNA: TGTGCCAGCAGCGAGGGGACTAACCGGGGTGGGCAGTTCTTC; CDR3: CASSEGTNRGGQFF
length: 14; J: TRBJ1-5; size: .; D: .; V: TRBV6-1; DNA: TGTGCCAGCAGCTCTGACAGTTCCAATCAGCCCCAGCATTTT; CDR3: CASSSDSSNQPQHF
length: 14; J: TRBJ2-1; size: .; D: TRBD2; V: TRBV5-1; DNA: TGCGCCAGCAGCTTTGGGACTACTTACAATGAGCAGTTCTTC; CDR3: CASSFGTTYNEQFF
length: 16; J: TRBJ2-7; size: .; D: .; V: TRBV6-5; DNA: TGTGCCAGCAGTTACTCGAGTGGACAGAAAAGCTTCGAGCAGTACTTC; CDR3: CASSYSSGQKSFEQYF
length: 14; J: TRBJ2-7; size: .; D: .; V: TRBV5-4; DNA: TGTGCCAGCAGCCAAGACAGCCAGCACGGCGAGCAGTACTTC; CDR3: CASSQDSQHGEQYF
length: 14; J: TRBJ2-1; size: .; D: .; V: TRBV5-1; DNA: TGCGCCTCAGCTCCCCGGACTTCGTGGGATGAGCAGTTCTTC; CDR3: CASAPRTSWDEQFF
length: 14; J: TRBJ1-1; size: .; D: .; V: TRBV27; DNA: TGTGCCAGCAGTTTTCAAGGCCCTAGAGGTGAAGCTTTCTTT; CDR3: CASSFQGPRGEAFF
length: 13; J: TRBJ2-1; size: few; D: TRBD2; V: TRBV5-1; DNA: TGCGCCAGCAGCCCGGGACTACCTCTGGAGCAGTTCTTC; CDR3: CASSPGLPLEQFF
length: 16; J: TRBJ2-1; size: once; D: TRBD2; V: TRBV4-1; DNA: TGCGCCAGCAGCCCCCTGGGGCGGGAGAGGTACAATGAGCAGTTCTTC; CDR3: CASSPLGRERYNEQFF
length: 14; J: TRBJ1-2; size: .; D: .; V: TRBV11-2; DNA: TGTGCCAGCAGCTTGGGCAGGGGTGGCTATGGCTACACCTTC; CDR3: CASSLGRGGYGYTF
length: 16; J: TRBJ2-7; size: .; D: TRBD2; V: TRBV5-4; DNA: TGTGCCAGCAGCCGGGGGGGTAGCGGGAAGGTCTACGAGCAGTACTTC; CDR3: CASSRGGSGKVYEQYF
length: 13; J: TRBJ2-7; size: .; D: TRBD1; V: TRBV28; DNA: TGTGCCAGCAGTCTGACAGGGGACTACGAGCAGTACTTC; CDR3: CASSLTGDYEQYF
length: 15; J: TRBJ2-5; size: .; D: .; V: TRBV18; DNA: TGTGCCAGCTCGACCACCAGGTGGGGCGGAGAGACCCAGTACTTC; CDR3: CASSTTRWGGETQYF
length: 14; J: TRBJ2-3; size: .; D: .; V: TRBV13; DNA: TGTGCCAGCACAAGAGCCGGGGGATCAGATACGCAGTATTTT; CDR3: CASTRAGGSDTQYF
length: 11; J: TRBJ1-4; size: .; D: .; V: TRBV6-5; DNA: TGTGCCAGCAGTCAAGGGGGAAAACTGTTTTTT; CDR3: CASSQGGKLFF
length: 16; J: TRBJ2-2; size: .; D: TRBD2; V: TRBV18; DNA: TGTGCCAGCTCACCTGGACTAGCGGGTAACACCGGGGAGCTGTTTTTT; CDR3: CASSPGLAGNTGELFF
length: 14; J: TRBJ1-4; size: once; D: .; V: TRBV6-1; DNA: TGTGCCAGCAGTGAGGACAGTTATAATGAAAAACTGTTTTTT; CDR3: CASSEDSYNEKLFF
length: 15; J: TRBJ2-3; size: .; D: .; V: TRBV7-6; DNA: TGTGCCAGCAGCTTAATCGGGGGGCTTCCAGATACGCAGTATTTT; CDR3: CASSLIGGLPDTQYF
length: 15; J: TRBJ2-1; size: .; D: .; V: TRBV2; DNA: TGTGCCAGCAGTCCGGACTACCCGAGGGACAATGAGCAGTTCTTC; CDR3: CASSPDYPRDNEQFF
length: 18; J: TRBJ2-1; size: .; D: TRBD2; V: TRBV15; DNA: TGTGCCACCAGCACACTAGCGGGAGATGGATCTAGACCCAATGAGCAGTTCTTC; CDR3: CATSTLAGDGSRPNEQFF
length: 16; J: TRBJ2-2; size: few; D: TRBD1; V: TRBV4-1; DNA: TGCGCCAGCAGCCAAGGGTCAGGGGGCCATACCGGGGAGCTGTTTTTT; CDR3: CASSQGSGGHTGELFF
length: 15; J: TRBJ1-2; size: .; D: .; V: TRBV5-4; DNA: TGTGCCAGCAGCTTCCACGTCGAGGGCCTCTATGGCTACACCTTC; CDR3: CASSFHVEGLYGYTF
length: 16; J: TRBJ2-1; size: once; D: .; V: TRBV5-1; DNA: TGCGCCAGCAGCCTAATACGAGGCGGGGCCTACAATGAGCAGTTCTTC; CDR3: CASSLIRGGAYNEQFF
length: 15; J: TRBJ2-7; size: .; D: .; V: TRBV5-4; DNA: TGTGCCAGCAGCCCGAGGGCAGGGACAACCTACGAGCAGTACTTC; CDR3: CASSPRAGTTYEQYF
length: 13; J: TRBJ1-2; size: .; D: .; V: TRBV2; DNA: TGTGCCAGCAGGTCGGAGAATTTCTATGGCTACACCTTC; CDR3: CASRSENFYGYTF
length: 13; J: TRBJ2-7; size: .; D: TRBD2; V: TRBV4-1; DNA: TGCGCCAGCAGAAGCAGCGGGAGGCTCGAGCAGTACTTC; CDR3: CASRSSGRLEQYF
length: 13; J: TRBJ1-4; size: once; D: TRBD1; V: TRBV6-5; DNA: TGTGCCAGCAGCCCTAATACAGGGGGTGAGCTGTTTTTT; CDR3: CASSPNTGGELFF
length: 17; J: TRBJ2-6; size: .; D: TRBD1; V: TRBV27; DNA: TGTGCCAGCAGTGGACAGGGCCGGGACTCTGGGGCCAACGTCCTGACTTTC; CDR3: CASSGQGRDSGANVLTF
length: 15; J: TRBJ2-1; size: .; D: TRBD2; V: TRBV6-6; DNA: TGTGCCAGCGGGTTTTCCGGGACTAGACTCCGTGAGCAGTTCTTC; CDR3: CASGFSGTRLREQFF
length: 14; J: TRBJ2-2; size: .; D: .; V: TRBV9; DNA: TGTGCCAGCAGCGTAGCTTGGGGGGACGGGGAGCTGTTTTTT; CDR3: CASSVAWGDGELFF
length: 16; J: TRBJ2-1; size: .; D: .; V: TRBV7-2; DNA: TGTGCCAGCAGCTTAGTGAGCACGAGCTCCTACAATGAGCAGTTCTTC; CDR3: CASSLVSTSSYNEQFF
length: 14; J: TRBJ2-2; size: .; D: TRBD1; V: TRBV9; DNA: TGTGCCAGCAGCGTAGGACAGGGCACCGGGGAGCTGTTTTTT; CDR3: CASSVGQGTGELFF
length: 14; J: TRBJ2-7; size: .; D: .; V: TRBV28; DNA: TGTGCCAGCAGTTCTGGTCAGCGCCTTGGCGAGCAGTACTTC; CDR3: CASSSGQRLGEQYF
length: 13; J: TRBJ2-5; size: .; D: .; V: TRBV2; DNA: TGTGCCAGCAGTGTATCCCTAGGCGAGACCCAGTACTTC; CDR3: CASSVSLGETQYF
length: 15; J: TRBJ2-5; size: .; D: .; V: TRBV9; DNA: TGTGCCAGCAGCGCGGCCTCATGGAGGACAGAGACCCAGTACTTC; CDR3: CASSAASWRTETQYF
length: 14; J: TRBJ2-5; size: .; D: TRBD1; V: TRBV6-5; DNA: TGTGCCAGCAGTTACCGAACAGGGGCAGAGACCCAGTACTTC; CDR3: CASSYRTGAETQYF
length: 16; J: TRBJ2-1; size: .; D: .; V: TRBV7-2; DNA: TGTGCCAGCAGCTTAGCAGGGAGGCCCTCCTACAATGAGCAGTTCTTC; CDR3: CASSLAGRPSYNEQFF
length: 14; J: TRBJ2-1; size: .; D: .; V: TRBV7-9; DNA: TGTGCCAGCAGCTTAGCAGGATTCAGGAATGAGCAGTTCTTC; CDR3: CASSLAGFRNEQFF
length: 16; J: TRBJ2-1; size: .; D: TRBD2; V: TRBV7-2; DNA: TGTGCCAGCAGACGTACTAGCGGGAGGGATAACAATGAGCAGTTCTTC; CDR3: CASRRTSGRDNNEQFF
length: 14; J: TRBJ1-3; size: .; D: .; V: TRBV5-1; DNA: TGCGCCAGCAGCTTGGCCGGGGTTGGAAACACCATATATTTT; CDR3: CASSLAGVGNTIYF
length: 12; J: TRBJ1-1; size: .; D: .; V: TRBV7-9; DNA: TGTGCCAGCAGCCCCCAGGCCACTGAAGCTTTCTTT; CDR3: CASSPQATEAFF
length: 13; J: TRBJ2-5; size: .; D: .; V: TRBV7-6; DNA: TGTGCCAGCAGCCGGGGGAGGCAAGAGACCCAGTACTTC; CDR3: CASSRGRQETQYF
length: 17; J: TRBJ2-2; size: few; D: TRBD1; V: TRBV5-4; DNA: TGTGCCAGCAGCTCTTATCGGACAGGAATAAGTACCGGGGAGCTGTTTTTT; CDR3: CASSSYRTGISTGELFF
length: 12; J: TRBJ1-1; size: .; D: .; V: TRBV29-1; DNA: TGCAGCGTTGATAGGGGTGGGACTGAAGCTTTCTTT; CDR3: CSVDRGGTEAFF
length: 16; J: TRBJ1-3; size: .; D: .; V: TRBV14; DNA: TGTGCCAGCAGCCCCGCCTTCAGGGTCTCTGGAAACACCATATATTTT; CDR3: CASSPAFRVSGNTIYF
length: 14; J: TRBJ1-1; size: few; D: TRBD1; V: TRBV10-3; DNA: TGTGCCATCAGTGAGTCTACAGGGGAGACTGAAGCTTTCTTT; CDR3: CAISESTGETEAFF
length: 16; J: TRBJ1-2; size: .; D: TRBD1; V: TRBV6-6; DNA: TGTGCCAGCAGTCCCGGGACAGGAGGGAACTTCTATGGCTACACCTTC; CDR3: CASSPGTGGNFYGYTF
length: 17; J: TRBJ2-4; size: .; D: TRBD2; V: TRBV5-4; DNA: TGTGCCAGCAGCCAACCTCTAGCGGGAGCGGGCAAAAACATTCAGTACTTC; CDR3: CASSQPLAGAGKNIQYF
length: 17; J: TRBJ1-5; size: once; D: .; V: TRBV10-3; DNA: TGTGCCATCAGTGAGTCCCACTCTGGCGGGAGCAATCAGCCCCAGCATTTT; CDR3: CAISESHSGGSNQPQHF
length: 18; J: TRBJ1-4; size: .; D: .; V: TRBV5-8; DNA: TGTGCCAGCAGCCCACAAGTCCGGGGGGCAACAACTAATGAAAAACTGTTTTTT; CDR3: CASSPQVRGATTNEKLFF
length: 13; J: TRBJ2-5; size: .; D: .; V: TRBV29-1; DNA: TGCAGCGTAGAGGCCGTGGGGGCTGAGACCCAGTACTTC; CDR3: CSVEAVGAETQYF
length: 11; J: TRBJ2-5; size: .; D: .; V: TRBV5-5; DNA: TGTGCCAGCAGCTTGGAAGAGAACCAGTACTTC; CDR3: CASSLEENQYF
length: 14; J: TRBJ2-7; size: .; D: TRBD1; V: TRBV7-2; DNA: TGTGCCAGCAGCCCACGACAGGGGGCCTACGAGCAGTACTTC; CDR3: CASSPRQGAYEQYF
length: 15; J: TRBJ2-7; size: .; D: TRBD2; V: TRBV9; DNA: TGTGCCAGCAGCTTATTAGCGGGAGGGTCCGGCGAGCAGTACTTC; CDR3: CASSLLAGGSGEQYF